The 20 T cell receptor beta chains below were found in one sample sequenced in a study of CDR3 diversity in severe acne. TCRdb re-called the PCR reads through MiXCR, storing one row per CDR3 protein. The sample lists more than 85,000 distinct CDR3 sequences; approximately 49% were seen once. Specimen: blood. The source is a male donor with severe acne vulgaris.

The genes are TRBV4-1 and TRBJ1-2; D call uncertain. The V and J ends lost 0 bases and 5 bases respectively, with 7 bases between them. This CDR3 is 13 amino acids long. Per germline, CDR1 MGHRA and CDR2 YSYEKL. The CDR3 sequence is CASSQDIKYGYTF. DNA of the CDR3: TGCGCCAGCAGCCAAGACATCAAATATGGCTACACCTTC.

This chain links TRBV12-5 with TRBJ1-2, with 8 bases matching TRBD1. The V gene end was trimmed by 5 bases and the J gene end by 8 bases; junction bases not matched to a gene: 19. Looked up from germline, CDR1 is LGHNT and CDR2 is FRNRAP. CDR3 length: 17 residues. CDR3 loop: CASGRRTGSDAIEGYTF. The DNA for the CDR3 is TGTGCTAGTGGTCGCCGGACAGGGTCGGACGCAATCGAGGGCTACACCTTC.

The rearrangement links TRBV28 to TRBJ2-7, with 7 positions matching TRBD1. With 6 bases clipped from V and 7 bases from J, the junction kept 15 bases outside the gene matches. The CDR3 loop spans 15 amino acids. Germline loops: CDR1 MDHEN, CDR2 SYDVKM. CDR3 sequence: CASSPGTALSNEQYF. CDR3 nucleotides: TGTGCCAGCAGCCCCGGGACAGCCTTGAGCAATGAGCAGTACTTC.

With respect to this clonotype: This sequence may be a read error, since a much larger clone differs from it by one base. The CDR3 end shows no conserved phenylalanine or tryptophan, and so a read error is likely. This chain uses TRBV5-4 with TRBJ2-1, with D possibly being TRBD1 (6 bases). The CDR3 contains 16 residues. V lost 4 bases and J lost 1, with 15 bases in between. Germline-derived CDR1 and CDR2 are SGHNT and YYREEE (reference sequence). CDR3 protein: CASSAGVRSSYNEQFL. The CDR3 nucleotides read TGTGCCAGCAGCGCAGGGGTTAGGAGTTCCTACAATGAGCAGTTCCTC.

This chain connects TRBV4-2 to TRBJ2-7; 7 positions match TRBD2. The V segment lost 6 bases and the J segment 2 bases; nucleotides outside the gene matches: 4. Germline lookup yields CDR1 LGHNA and CDR2 YNFKEQ. This CDR3 is 13 amino acids long. CDR3 sequence: CASSLGTTYEQYF. For the CDR3, the DNA is TGTGCCAGCAGTTTAGGGACTACCTACGAGCAGTACTTC.

This clonotype has ten or more counts. The chain is built from TRBV15 and TRBJ2-3, with TRBD2 matching 8 bases. The CDR3 covers 14 residues. Trimming took 8 bases from V and 2 from J; bases not matched to a gene: 6. Germline V lookup: CDR1 LNHNV, CDR2 YYDKDF (reference sequence). The CDR3 protein is CATRGGRDTDTQYF. CDR3 nucleotide sequence: TGTGCCACCCGGGGGGGGCGGGACACAGATACGCAGTATTTT. The full variable domain, completed using reference TRBV15 and TRBJ2-3, is DAMVIQNPRYQVTQFGKPVTLSCSQTLNHNVMYWYQQKSSQAPKLLFHYYDKDFNNEADTPDNFQSRRPNTSFCFLDIRSPGLGDTAMYLCATRGGRDTDTQYFGPGTRLTVL.

The V and J genes are TRBV10-3 and TRBJ1-4; D ambiguous. The CDR3 has 15 amino acids. Germline V CDR1 and CDR2: ENHRY, SYGVKD. V lost 0 bases to trimming and J lost 7 bases, with 12 bases between them. The CDR3 nucleotides read TGTGCCATCAGTGAGTCGGAACCAAACGGTGAAAAACTGTTTTTT. Residues: CAISESEPNGEKLFF.

The rearrangement joins TRBV29-1 to TRBJ2-7, with 15 bases matching TRBD2. V shed 6 bases, J shed 2 bases, and the junction held 5 bases outside the gene matches. CDR3 length: 15 amino acids. In germline, CDR1 is SQVTM, CDR2 ANQGSEA. Here the CDR3 DNA reads TGCAGCGTCCGGGGGACTAGCGGGAGGACCTACGAGCAGTACTTC. This encodes CSVRGTSGRTYEQYF.

This clonotype has a count of ten or more. The rearrangement uses TRBV11-2 and TRBJ2-5; tentative D call: TRBD2 (6 bases). The CDR3 length is 15 residues. Trimming shortened V by 4 bases and J by 3 bases, and 15 bases separated the two germline ends. CDR1 is SGHAT, CDR2 FQNNGV, per germline. The CDR3 nucleotides are TGTGCCAGCAGCTGGGGGAGGAGTATGAAAGAGACCCAGTACTTC. This translates into CASSWGRSMKETQYF.

A word on this clonotype: Its ends do not fully match the called genes, so a read error is possible. This chain connects TRBV25-1 to TRBJ2-2; TRBD1 agrees at 8 bases. Germline loops: CDR1 MGHDK, CDR2 SYGVNS. CDR3 length equals 18 residues. The CDR3 nucleotides read TGTGCCAGCAGTGAATCCCTTGGACAGGGACGAGGCACCGGTGAGCTGTTTTTT. Protein: CASSESLGQGRGTGELFF.

This clonotype was detected a few times. A much larger clone lies one base from this, so it may be a read error. The rearrangement uses TRBV24-1 and TRBJ2-3; a possible D gene is TRBD2 (6 bases). The CDR3 contains 14 residues. With 2 bases removed from V and 11 bases from J, the gap between germline ends came to 16 bases. CDR1 and CDR2 from the germline V gene are KGHDR and SFDVKD. The CDR3 is CATSDWDSQMGQYF. The CDR3 nucleotides are TGTGCCACCAGTGATTGGGACTCTCAGATGGGGCAGTATTTT.

This clonotype was found once. At one end the junction does not follow the germline gene, possibly because of a read error. The V and J genes are TRBV20-1 and TRBJ2-5; D remains ambiguous. Per germline, CDR1 DFQATT and CDR2 SNEGSKA (reference sequence). The CDR3 is made up of 16 amino acids. The CDR3 sequence is CSARDPLTVSQEAQYF. The CDR3 nucleotides read TGCAGTGCTAGAGACCCCCTAACAGTATCTCAAGAGGCCCAGTACTTC.

This chain uses TRBV28 with TRBJ1-2, with 8 bases identical to TRBD1. This CDR3 contains 13 residues. CDR1 is MDHEN, CDR2 SYDVKM, per germline. J gave up 7 bases and V 6 bases, and 7 bases lay outside the gene matches. In DNA form, the CDR3 reads TGTGCCAGCAGCTCTCGGACAGGGAGTGGCTACACCTTC. Translating it yields CASSSRTGSGYTF.

A note on this clonotype: The CDR3 ends on some other residue instead of the conserved phenylalanine or tryptophan, so this is likely a read error. No DNA is shown, since the ends of the CDR3 on it are uncertain; the CDR3 is the one TCRdb lists. This chain uses TRBV20-1 with TRBJ2-1; TRBD1, the table's D call, lacks a check against the DNA. Germline V gene lookup returns CDR1 DFQATT and CDR2 SNEGSKA (reference sequence). The CDR3 length equals 16 residues, ends included. The CDR3: CSARGAIEGGGYTFGS.

The chain uses TRBV11-2 and TRBJ2-5; 7 bases map to TRBD2. From germline, CDR1 is SGHAT and CDR2 FQNNGV. Trimming took 1 base from V and 5 from J; bases not matched to a gene: 22. CDR3 size: 20 residues. The CDR3 protein is CASSLVVSGAGRTYGETQYF. Written as DNA, the CDR3 is TGTGCCAGCAGCTTAGTAGTCTCGGGAGCGGGGAGGACTTATGGGGAGACCCAGTACTTC.

This chain uses TRBV29-1 with TRBJ1-1, with 7 positions matching TRBD1. Germline V gene data show CDR1 as SQVTM and CDR2 as ANQGSEA. The CDR3 contains 14 residues. Germline trimming cut 6 bases from V and 0 bases from J; bases unmatched to any gene: 7. The CDR3 coding sequence is TGCAGCGTCGGTCCCGGGACAGTGAACACTGAAGCTTTCTTT. It translates to CSVGPGTVNTEAFF.

Points on this clonotype: This CDR3 is missing its conserved last phenylalanine or tryptophan, likely due to a read error. No DNA is shown, since the ends of the CDR3 on it are uncertain; the CDR3 is the one TCRdb lists. The V call is TRBV20-1, the J call TRBJ2-4; TRBD1, as called in the table, went unchecked against the DNA. CDR1 is DFQATT, CDR2 SNEGSKA, per germline (reference sequence). The CDR3 numbers 14 amino acids, ends counted. This CDR3 is CSVTEPGFVIIRYC.

The chain uses TRBV18 and TRBJ1-1; TRBD1 might be the D (6 bases). The CDR3 spans 15 residues. Trimming shortened V by 6 bases and J by 1 base, and 15 bases separated the two germline ends. The germline V gene encodes CDR1 KGHSH and CDR2 LQKENI. The CDR3 loop reads CASSNSGTPNTEAFF. For the CDR3, the DNA is TGTGCCAGCTCTAACTCCGGGACACCGAACACTGAAGCTTTCTTT.

In its sample, this clonotype was seen many times. J is TRBJ1-2 and V is TRBV4-1; D is unresolved. Germline values: CDR1 MGHRA, CDR2 YSYEKL. Deletions cut 3 bases from V and 4 bases from J, with 18 bases between. CDR3 size: 16 residues. The CDR3 loop is CASSHYPDKLGYGYTF. Written as DNA, the CDR3 is TGCGCCAGCAGCCACTACCCCGACAAGCTGGGCTATGGCTACACCTTC.

The chain couples TRBV29-1 to TRBJ2-6; D not resolved. CDR1 and CDR2 from the germline V gene are SQVTM and ANQGSEA. The CDR3 totals 15 residues. V lost 1 base, J lost 0 bases, and 7 bases lay in between. The chain's CDR3 is CSVEVWLSGANVLTF. CDR3 nucleotide sequence: TGCAGCGTTGAAGTCTGGCTCTCTGGGGCCAACGTCCTGACTTTC.